This TCR beta chain was sequenced in a study of cytomegalovirus exposure and HLA in healthy donors. Whole-study results and caveats: Roughly uniform depth of sequencing across donors was assumed in presence/absence analyses. In a later analysis, TCR beta V- and J-gene trimming showed a link to a missense DCLRE1C variant. Most subjects had HLA-A and HLA-B alleles reportedly predicted accurately by TCR beta sequences.

With 60 Vbeta and 13 Jbeta primers, the PCR was carried out. Assay used: immunoSEQ multiplex PCR; TCRdb lists only in-frame clones, some missing. The table lists more than 70,000 clones, 70% of them singletons. Of note for this clone: Its target is unknown.

The donors comprised healthy bone marrow donors. This CDR3 is 15 amino acids long. The V gene is TRBV21-1, the J gene TRBJ2-7; the table's D call, TRBD2, was not checked against the DNA. TRBV21-1 is a recognized pseudogene. The sequenced sample was PBMCs. This TCR derives from a woman in her fifties or sixties in good health and CMV-seropositive. The CDR3 coding sequence is TGTGCCAGCAGCAAGCCGGCTAGCGGGCCCTACGAGCAGTACTTC. Encoded protein: CASSKPASGPYEQYF.